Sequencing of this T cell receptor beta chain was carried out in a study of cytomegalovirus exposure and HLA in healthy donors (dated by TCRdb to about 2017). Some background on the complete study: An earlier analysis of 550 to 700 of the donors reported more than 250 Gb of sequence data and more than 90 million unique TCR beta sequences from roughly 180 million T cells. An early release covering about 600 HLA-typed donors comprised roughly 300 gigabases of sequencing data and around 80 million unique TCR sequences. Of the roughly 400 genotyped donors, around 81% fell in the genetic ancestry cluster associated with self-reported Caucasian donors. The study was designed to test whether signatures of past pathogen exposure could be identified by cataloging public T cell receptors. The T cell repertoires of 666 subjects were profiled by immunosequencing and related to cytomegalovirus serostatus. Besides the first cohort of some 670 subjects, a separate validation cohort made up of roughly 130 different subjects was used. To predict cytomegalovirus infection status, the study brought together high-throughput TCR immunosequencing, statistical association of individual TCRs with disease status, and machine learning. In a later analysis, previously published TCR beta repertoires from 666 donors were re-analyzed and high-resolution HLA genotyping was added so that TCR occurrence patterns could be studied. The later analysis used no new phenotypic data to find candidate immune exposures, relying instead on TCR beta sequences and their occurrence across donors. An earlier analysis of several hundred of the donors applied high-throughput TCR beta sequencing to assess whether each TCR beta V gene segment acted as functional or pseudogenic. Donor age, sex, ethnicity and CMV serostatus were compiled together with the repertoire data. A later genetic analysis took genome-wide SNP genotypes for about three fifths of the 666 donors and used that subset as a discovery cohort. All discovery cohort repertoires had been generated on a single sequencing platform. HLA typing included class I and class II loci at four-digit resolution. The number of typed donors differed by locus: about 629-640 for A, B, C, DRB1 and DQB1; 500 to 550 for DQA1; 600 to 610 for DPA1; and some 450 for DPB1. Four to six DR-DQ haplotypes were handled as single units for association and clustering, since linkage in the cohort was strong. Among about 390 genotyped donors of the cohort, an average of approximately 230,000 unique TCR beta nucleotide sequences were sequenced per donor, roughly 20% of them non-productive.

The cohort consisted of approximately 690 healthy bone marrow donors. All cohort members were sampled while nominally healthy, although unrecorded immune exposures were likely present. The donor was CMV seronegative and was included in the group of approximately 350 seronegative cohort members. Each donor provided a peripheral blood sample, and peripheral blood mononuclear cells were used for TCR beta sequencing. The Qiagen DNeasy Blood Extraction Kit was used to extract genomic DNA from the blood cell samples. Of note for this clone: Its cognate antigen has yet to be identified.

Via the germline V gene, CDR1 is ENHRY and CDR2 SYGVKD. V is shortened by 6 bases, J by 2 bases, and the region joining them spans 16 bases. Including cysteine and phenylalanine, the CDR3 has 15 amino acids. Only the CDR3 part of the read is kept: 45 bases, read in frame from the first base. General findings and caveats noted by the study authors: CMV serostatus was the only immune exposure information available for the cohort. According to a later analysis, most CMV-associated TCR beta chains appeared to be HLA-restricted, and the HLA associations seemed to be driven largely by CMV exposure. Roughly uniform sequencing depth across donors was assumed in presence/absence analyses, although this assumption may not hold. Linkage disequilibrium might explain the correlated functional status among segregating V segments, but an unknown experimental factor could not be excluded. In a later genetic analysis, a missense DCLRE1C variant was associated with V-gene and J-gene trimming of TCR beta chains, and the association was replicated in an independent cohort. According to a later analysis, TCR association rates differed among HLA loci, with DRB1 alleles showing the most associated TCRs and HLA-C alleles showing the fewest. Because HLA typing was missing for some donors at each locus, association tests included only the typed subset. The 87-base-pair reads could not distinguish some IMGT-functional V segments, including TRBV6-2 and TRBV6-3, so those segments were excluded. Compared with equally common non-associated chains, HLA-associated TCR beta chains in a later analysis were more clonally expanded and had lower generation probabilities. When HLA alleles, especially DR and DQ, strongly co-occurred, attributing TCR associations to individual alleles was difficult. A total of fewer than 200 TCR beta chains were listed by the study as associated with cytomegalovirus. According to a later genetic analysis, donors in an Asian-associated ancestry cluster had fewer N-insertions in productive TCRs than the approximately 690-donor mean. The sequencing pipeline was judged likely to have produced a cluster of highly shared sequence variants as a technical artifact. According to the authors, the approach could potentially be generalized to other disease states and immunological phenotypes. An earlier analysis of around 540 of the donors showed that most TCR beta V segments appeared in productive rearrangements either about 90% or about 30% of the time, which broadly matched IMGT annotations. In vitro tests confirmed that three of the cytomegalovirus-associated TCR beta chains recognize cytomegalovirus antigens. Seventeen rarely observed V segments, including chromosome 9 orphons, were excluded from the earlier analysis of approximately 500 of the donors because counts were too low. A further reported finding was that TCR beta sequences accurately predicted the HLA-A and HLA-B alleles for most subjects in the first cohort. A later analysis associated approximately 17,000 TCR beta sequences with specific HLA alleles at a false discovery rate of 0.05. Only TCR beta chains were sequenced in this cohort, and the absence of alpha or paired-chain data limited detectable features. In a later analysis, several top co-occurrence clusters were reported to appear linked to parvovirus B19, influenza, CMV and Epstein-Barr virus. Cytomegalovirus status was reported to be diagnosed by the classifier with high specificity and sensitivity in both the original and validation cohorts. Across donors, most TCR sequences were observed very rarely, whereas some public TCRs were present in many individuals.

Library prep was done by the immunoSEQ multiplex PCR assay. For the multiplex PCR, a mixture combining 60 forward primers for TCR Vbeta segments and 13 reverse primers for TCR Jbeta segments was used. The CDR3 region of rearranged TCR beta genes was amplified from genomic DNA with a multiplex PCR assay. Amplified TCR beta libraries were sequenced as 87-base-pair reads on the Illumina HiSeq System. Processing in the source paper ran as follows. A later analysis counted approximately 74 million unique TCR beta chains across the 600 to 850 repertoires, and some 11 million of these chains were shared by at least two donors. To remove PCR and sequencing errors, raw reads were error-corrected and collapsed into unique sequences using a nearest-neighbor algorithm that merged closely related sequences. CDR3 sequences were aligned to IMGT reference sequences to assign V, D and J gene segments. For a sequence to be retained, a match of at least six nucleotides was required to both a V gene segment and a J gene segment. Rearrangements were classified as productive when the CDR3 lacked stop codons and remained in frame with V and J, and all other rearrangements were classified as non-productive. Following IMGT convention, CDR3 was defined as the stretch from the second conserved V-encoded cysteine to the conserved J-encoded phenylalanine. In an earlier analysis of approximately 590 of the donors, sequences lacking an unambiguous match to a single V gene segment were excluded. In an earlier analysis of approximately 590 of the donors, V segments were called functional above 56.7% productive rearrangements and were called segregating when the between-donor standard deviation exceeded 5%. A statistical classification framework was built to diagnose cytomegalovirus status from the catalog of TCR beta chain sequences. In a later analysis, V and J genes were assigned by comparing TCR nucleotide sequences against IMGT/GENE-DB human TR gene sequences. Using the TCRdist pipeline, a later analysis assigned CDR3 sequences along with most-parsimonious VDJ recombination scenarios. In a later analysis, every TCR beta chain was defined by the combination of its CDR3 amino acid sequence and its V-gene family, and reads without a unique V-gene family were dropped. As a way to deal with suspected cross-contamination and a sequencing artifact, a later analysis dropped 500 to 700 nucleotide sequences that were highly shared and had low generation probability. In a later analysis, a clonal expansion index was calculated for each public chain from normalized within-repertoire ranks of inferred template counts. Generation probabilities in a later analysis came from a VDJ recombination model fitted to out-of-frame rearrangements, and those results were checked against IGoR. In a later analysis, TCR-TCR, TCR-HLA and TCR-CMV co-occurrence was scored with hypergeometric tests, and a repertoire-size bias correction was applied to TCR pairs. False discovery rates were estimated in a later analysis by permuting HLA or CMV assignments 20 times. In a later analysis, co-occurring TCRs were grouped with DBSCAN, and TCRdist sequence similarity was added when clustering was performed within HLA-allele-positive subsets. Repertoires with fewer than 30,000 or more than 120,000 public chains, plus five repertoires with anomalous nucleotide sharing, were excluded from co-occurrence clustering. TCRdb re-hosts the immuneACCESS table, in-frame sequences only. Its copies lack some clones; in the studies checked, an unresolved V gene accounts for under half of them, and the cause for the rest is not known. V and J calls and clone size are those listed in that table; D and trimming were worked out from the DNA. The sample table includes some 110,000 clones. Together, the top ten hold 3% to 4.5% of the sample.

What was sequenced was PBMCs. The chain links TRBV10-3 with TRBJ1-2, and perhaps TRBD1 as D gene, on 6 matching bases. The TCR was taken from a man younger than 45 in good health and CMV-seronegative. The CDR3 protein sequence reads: CAIRGDKGGNYGYTF. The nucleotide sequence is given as TGTGCCATCAGGGGGGACAAGGGGGGGAACTATGGCTACACCTTC.